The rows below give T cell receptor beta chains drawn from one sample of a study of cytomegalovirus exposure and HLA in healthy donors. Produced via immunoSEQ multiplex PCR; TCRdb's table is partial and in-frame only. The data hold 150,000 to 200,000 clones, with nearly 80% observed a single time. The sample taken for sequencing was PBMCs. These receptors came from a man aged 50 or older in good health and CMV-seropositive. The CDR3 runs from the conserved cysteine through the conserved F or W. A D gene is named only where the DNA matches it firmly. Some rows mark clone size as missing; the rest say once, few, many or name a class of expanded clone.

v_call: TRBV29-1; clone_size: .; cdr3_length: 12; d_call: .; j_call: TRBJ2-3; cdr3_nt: TGCAGCGTCTCCCAGAGGGCAGATACGCAGTATTTT; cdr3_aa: CSVSQRADTQYF
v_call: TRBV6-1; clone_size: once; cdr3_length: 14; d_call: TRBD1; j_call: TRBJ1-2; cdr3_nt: TGTGCCAGCAATTCGGACAGGTTAATCTATGGCTACACCTTC; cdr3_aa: CASNSDRLIYGYTF
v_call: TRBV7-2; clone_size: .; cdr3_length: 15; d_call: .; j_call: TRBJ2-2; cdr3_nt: TGTGCCAGCAGCCCGCAACAGGTTCGGGCCGGGGAGCTGTTTTTT; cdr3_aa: CASSPQQVRAGELFF
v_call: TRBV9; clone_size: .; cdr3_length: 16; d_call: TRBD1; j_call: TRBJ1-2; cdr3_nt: TGTGCCAGCAGCGTGAACCACCGGGACAGGGTCGGTGGCTACACCTTC; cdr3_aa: CASSVNHRDRVGGYTF
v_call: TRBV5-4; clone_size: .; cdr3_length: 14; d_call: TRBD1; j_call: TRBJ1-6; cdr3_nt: TGTGCCAGCAGCCGGGACAGAAATAATTCACCCCTCCACTTT; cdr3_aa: CASSRDRNNSPLHF
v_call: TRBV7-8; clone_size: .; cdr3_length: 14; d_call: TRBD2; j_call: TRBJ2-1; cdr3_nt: TGTGCCAGCAGCGAGTCCACCGGGACTAGGTTTCTGTTCTTC; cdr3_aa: CASSESTGTRFLFF
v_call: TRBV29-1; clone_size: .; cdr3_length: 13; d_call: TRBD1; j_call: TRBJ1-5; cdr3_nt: TGCAGCGTTACACAGGGGATCGGTCAGCCCCAGCATTTT; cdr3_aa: CSVTQGIGQPQHF
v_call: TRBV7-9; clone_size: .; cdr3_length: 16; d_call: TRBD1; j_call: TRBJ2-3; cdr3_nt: TGTGCCAGCAGCTTAGGCGACAGGGGTCGCACAGATACGCAGTATTTT; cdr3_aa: CASSLGDRGRTDTQYF
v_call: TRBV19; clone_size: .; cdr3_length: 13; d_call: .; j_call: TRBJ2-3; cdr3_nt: TGTGCCAGTAGTCCCCGGGGAGCGGATACGCAGTATTTT; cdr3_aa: CASSPRGADTQYF
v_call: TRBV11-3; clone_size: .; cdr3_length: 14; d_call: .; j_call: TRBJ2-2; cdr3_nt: TGTGCCAGCAGCTCCCAGGGTTACACCGGGGAGCTGTTTTTT; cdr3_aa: CASSSQGYTGELFF
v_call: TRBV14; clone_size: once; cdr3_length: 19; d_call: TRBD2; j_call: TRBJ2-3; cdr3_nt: TGTGCCAGCAGCCAAGAATCAGACCTACTAGCGGGGGGCACAGATACGCAGTATTTT; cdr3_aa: CASSQESDLLAGGTDTQYF
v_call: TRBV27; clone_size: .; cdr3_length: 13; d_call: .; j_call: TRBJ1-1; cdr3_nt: TGTGCCAGCGGGCAGCTTCTTAACACTGAAGCTTTCTTT; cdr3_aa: CASGQLLNTEAFF
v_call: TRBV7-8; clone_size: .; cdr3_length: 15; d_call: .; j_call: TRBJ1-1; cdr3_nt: TGTGCCAGCAGCTCTAACAGGGACGTGAACACTGAAGCTTTCTTT; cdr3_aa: CASSSNRDVNTEAFF
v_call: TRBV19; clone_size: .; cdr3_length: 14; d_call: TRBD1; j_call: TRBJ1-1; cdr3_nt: TGTGCCAGTAGTGCGGACAGGGCGAACACTGAAGCTTTCTTT; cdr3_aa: CASSADRANTEAFF
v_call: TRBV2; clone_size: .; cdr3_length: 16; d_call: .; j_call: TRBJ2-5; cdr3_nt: TGTGCCAGCAGTGAACTACCGACAGGAATCCAAGAGACCCAGTACTTC; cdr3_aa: CASSELPTGIQETQYF
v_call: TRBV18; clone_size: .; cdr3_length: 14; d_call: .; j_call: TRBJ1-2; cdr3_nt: TGTGCCAGCTCACCACCGTCCCAGGGCTATGGCTACACCTTC; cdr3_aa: CASSPPSQGYGYTF